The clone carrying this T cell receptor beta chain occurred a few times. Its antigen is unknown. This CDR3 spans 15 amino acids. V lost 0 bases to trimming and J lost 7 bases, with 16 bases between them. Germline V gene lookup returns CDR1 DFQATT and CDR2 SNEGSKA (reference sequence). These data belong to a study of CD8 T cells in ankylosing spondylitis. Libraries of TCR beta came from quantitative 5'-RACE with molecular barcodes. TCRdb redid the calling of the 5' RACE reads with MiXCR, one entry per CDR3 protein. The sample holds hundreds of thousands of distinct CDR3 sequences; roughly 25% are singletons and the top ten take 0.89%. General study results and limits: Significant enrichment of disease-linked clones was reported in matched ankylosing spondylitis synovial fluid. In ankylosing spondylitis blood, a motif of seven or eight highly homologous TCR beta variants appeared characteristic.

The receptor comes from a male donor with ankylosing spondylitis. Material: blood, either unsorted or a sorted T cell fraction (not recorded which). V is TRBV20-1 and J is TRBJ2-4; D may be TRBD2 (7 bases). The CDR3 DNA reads TGCAGTGCTAGAGATTATTCCGGGGGGCCTAACATTCAGTACTTC. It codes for CSARDYSGGPNIQYF.